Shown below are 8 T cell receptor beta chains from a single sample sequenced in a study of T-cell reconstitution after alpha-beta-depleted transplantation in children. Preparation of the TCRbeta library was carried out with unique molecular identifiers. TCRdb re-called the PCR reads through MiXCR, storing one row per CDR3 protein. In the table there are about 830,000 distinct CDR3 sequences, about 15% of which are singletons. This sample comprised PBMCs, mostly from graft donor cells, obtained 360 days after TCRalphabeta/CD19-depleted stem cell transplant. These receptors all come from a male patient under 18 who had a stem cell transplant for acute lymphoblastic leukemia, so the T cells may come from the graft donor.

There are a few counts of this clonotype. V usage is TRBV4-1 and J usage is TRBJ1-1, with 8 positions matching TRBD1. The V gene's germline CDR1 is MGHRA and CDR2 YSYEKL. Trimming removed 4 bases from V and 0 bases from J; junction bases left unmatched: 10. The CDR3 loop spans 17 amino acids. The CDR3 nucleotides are TGCGCCAGCAGCCTTCGGACAGGGTTGGTGATGAACACTGAAGCTTTCTTT. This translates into CASSLRTGLVMNTEAFF.

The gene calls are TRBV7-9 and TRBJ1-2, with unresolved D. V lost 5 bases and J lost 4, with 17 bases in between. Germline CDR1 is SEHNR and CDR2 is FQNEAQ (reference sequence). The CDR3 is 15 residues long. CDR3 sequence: CASSPRITPVYGYTF. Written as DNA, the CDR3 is TGTGCCAGCAGCCCTAGAATTACACCGGTCTATGGCTACACCTTC.

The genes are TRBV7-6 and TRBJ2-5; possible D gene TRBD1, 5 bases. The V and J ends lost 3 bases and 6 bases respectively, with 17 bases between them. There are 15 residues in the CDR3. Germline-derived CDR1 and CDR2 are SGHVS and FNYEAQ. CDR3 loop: CASSFGQGIQKTQYF. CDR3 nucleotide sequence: TGTGCCAGCAGCTTTGGCCAGGGTATACAAAAGACCCAGTACTTC.

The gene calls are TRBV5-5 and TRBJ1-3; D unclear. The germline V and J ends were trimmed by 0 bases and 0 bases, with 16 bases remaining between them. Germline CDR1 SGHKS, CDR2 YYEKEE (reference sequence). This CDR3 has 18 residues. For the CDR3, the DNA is TGTGCCAGCAGCTTGGGTCCTTGGAACAGAATCTCTGGAAACACCATATATTTT. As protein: CASSLGPWNRISGNTIYF.

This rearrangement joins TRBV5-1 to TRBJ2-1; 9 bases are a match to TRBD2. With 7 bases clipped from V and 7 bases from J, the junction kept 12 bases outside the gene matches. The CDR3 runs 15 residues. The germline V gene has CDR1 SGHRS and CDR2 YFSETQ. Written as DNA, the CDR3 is TGCGCCAGCTACGAATGGTCGGCGGGAGGGAATGAGCAGTTCTTC. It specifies CASYEWSAGGNEQFF. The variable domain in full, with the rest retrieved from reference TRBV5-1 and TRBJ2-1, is KAGVTQTPRYLIKTRGQQVTLSCSPISGHRSVSWYQQTPGQGLQFLFEYFSETQRNKGNFPGRFSGRQFSNSRSEMNVSTLELGDSALYLCASYEWSAGGNEQFFGPGTRLTVL.

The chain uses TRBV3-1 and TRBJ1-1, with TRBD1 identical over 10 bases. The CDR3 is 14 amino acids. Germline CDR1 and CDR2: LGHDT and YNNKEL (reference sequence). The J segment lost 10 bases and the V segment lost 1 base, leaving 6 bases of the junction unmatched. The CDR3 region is CASSQGGTGVSAFF. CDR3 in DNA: TGTGCCAGCAGCCAAGGGGGGACAGGGGTTTCAGCTTTCTTT.

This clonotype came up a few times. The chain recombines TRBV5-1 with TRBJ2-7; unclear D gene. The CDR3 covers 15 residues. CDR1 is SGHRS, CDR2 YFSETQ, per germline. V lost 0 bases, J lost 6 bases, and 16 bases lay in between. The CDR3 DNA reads TGCGCCAGCAGCTTGGGAGTAGGGCGCATCTCCGAGCAGTACTTC. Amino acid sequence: CASSLGVGRISEQYF.

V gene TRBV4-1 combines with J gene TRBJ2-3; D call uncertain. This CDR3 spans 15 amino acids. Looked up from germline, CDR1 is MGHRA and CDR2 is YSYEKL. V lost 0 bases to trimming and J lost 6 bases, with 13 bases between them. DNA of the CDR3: TGCGCCAGCAGCCAAGACAGATGGGCGCCGGATACGCAGTATTTT. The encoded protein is CASSQDRWAPDTQYF.